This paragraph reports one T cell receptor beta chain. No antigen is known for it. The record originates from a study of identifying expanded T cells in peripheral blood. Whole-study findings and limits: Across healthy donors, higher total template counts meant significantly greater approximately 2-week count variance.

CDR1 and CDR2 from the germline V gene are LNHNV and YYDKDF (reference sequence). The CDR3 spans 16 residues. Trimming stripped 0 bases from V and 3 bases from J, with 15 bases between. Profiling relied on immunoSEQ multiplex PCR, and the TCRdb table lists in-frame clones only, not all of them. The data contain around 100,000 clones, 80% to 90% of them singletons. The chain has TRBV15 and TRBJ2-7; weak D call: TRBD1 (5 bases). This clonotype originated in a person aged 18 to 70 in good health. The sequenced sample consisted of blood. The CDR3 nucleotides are TGTGCCACCAGCAGAGACGGGCAGGGAACATACTACGAGCAGTACTTC. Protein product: CATSRDGQGTYYEQYF.